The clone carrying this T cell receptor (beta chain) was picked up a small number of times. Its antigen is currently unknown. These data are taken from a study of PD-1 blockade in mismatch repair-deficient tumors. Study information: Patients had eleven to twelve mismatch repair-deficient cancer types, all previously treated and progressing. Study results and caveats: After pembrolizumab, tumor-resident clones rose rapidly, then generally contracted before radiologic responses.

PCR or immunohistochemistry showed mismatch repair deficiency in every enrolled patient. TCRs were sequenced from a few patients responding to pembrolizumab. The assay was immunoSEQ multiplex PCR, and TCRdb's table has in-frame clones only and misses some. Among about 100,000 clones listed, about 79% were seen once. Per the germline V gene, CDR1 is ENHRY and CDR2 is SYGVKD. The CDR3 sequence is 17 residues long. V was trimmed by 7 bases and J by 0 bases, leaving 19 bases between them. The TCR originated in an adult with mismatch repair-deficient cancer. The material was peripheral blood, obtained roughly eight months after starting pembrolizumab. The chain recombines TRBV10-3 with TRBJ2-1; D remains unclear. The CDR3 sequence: CAIKGFPPGLSYNEQFF. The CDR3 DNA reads TGTGCCATCAAGGGTTTTCCACCGGGCCTCTCCTACAATGAGCAGTTCTTC.